This entry lists 2 T cell receptor beta chains sequenced from one sample in a study of T-cell memory formation after mild COVID-19. TCRdb analysed the 5' RACE reads with MiXCR anew, one entry per CDR3 protein. Among about 560,000 distinct CDR3 sequences, roughly a sixth were seen once, and the ten largest hold around 7.8%. Sequencing was carried out using PBMCs or a T cell subset sorted from them (not recorded which). The receptors originated from an adult woman who had mild COVID-19 (a few samples of this study predate the infection). Cell type and time point are not known.

The rearrangement joins TRBV20-1 to TRBJ2-3; D is unresolved. Germline V gives CDR1 DFQATT, CDR2 SNEGSKA (reference sequence). V lost 0 bases to trimming and J lost 4 bases, with 5 bases between them. The CDR3 has 12 amino acids. The CDR3 nucleotides read TGCAGTGCTAGAGATACAGCAGATACGCAGTATTTT. Residues: CSARDTADTQYF.

The V call is TRBV12-3 or TRBV12-4, the J call TRBJ1-4; D gene ambiguous. This CDR3 is built from 13 residues. V was shortened by 3 bases and J by 8 bases, with 10 bases between the two germline ends. Here the CDR3 reads CASSFGPREKLFF. The CDR3 region has the DNA TGTGCCAGCAGTTTTGGCCCAAGGGAAAAACTGTTTTTT.